The 30 T cell receptor beta chains in this list originate from one sample, sequenced in a study of regulatory T cells in long-lasting Graves disease (dated by TCRdb to 2020 to 2022). The sample's time point label is to be understood as: persistent/refractory GD, antithyroid drugs over 5 years with positive TRAb. For both TCR sequencing and RNA sequencing, RNA was extracted from PBMCs in TRIzol. The method was multiplex PCR. Instrument on record: Illumina HiSeq 4000. TCR beta libraries were built with iRepertoire HTBI primers and Arm-PCR amplification of CDR3 regions. The public reads were run again by TCRdb, first through fastp at Q25 and then through MiXCR, and only productive beta chains were kept. Every CDR3 protein is listed once, alongside the most common genes and DNA of its rows. The sample table shows about 470,000 distinct CDR3 sequences, and around 20% are seen once. Clones ranked in the top ten supply under 9% of the sample.

Source: peripheral blood mononuclear cells (PBMCs), taken when the disease was refractory, from a patient treated with antithyroid drugs. The receptors derive from a female donor with Graves disease.

This clonotype was counted a few times. One end of the junction does not line up with germline, which may come from a read error. The V call is TRBV5-1, the J call TRBJ2-4, with a weak D call TRBD2 (7 bases). This CDR3 comprises 14 residues. The germline gives CDR1 SGHRS, CDR2 YFSETQ. The CDR3 DNA follows: TGCGCCAGCACCTTGGGGGGGGCGCGAAACATTCAGTACTTC. Translating it yields CASTLGGARNIQYF.

The chain carries TRBV12-3 or TRBV12-4 and TRBJ2-3, with D perhaps given as TRBD1 or TRBD2 (5 bases each). The length of the CDR3 is 15 residues. Trimming left V 1 base short and J 2 bases short, with 10 bases between. The CDR3 reads CASSLDGTTTDTQYF. CDR3 in DNA: TGTGCCAGCAGTTTAGACGGGACGACCACAGATACGCAGTATTTT.

The rearrangement links TRBV6-9 to TRBJ1-1; D unresolved. CDR3 length: 12 amino acids. Germline V CDR1 and CDR2: MNHGY, SVAAGI. The germline V and J ends were trimmed by 3 bases and 8 bases, with 10 bases remaining between them. The DNA for the CDR3 is TGTGCCAGCAGTTACAACTGGAGGGAAGCTTTCTTT. Residues: CASSYNWREAFF.

The table lists this clonotype with many counts. The rearrangement uses TRBV3-1 and TRBJ1-1; D may be TRBD1 (6 bases). The CDR3 runs to 14 residues. V was clipped by 5 bases and J by 5 bases, with 15 bases between them. CDR1 LGHDT and CDR2 YNNKEL come from the germline V gene (reference sequence). CDR3 in DNA: TGTGCCAGCAGCACTCAGGGGAAAGGAACTGAAGCTTTCTTT. Its translation is CASSTQGKGTEAFF.

The table lists this clonotype with many counts. V usage is TRBV10-3 and J usage is TRBJ2-2; TRBD2 agrees at 11 bases. Germline CDR1 is ENHRY and CDR2 is SYGVKD. The CDR3 has 14 amino acids. The V and J ends lost 9 bases and 5 bases, in that order; junction bases with no gene match: 5. The CDR3: CAIKGLAGTGELFF. CDR3 nucleotides: TGTGCCATAAAAGGACTAGCGGGTACCGGGGAGCTGTTTTTT.

This clonotype was seen a few times. The chain uses TRBV28 and TRBJ2-3, with unresolved D. The CDR3 sequence is 12 residues long. The ends were cut back, 6 bases at V and 5 bases at J, with 9 bases in the middle. Germline V gives CDR1 MDHEN, CDR2 SYDVKM. CDR3 region: CASRTQEDTQYF. The CDR3 region has the DNA TGTGCCAGCAGGACCCAGGAAGATACGCAGTATTTT. The complete variable domain, with remaining parts taken from reference TRBV28 and TRBJ2-3, reads DVKVTQSSRYLVKRTGEKVFLECVQDMDHENMFWYRQDPGLGLRLIYFSYDVKMKEKGDIPEGYSVSREKKERFSLILESASTNQTSMYLCASRTQEDTQYFGPGTRLTVL.

The rearrangement uses TRBV28 and TRBJ2-1; 7 bases map to TRBD2. Germline V gives CDR1 MDHEN, CDR2 SYDVKM. V trimming: 6 bases; J trimming: 11 bases; junction bases outside the gene matches: 7. The length of the CDR3 is 12 residues. CDR3 residues: CASSVAGRKQFF. As DNA, the CDR3 is TGTGCCAGCAGCGTAGCGGGCCGCAAGCAGTTCTTC. Looking up the rest from reference TRBV28 and TRBJ2-1 gives the full variable domain: DVKVTQSSRYLVKRTGEKVFLECVQDMDHENMFWYRQDPGLGLRLIYFSYDVKMKEKGDIPEGYSVSREKKERFSLILESASTNQTSMYLCASSVAGRKQFFGPGTRLTVL.

This clonotype has just a few counts. The CDR3 DNA reads TGCAGTGCTAGGGGGTGGGCGGCGGACGCTGAAGCTTTCTTT. This translates into CSARGWAADAEAFF. The chain couples TRBV20-1 to TRBJ1-1; no definite D call. V was clipped by 3 bases and J by 6 bases, with 17 bases between them. CDR3 length: 14 residues. Germline CDR1 DFQATT, CDR2 SNEGSKA (reference sequence).

This clonotype was seen more than once but under ten times. The chain recombines TRBV5-1 with TRBJ1-2; TRBD1 agrees at 7 bases. Germline CDR1 reads SGHRS; CDR2 reads YFSETQ. The CDR3 contains 14 residues. Unmatched junction bases numbered 5, after V lost 1 base and J lost 5 bases. In nucleotides, the CDR3 is TGCGCCAGCAGCTTGACAGGGGAGGGTTATGGCTACACCTTC. This encodes CASSLTGEGYGYTF. Variable domain in full (rest from reference TRBV5-1 and TRBJ1-2): KAGVTQTPRYLIKTRGQQVTLSCSPISGHRSVSWYQQTPGQGLQFLFEYFSETQRNKGNFPGRFSGRQFSNSRSEMNVSTLELGDSALYLCASSLTGEGYGYTFGSGTRLTVV.

This clonotype was detected a few times. The rearrangement links TRBV19 to TRBJ1-5; D uncertain. The CDR3 consists of 17 residues. The germline gives CDR1 LNHDA, CDR2 SQIVND (reference sequence). Trimming removed 3 bases at V and 1 base at J, with 16 bases between. CDR3 in DNA: TGTGCCAGTAGTATCCCATTCGGCGGGAGAAGCAATCAGCCCCAGCATTTT. Translating gives CASSIPFGGRSNQPQHF. The complete variable domain, with remaining parts taken from reference TRBV19 and TRBJ1-5, reads DGGITQSPKYLFRKEGQNVTLSCEQNLNHDAMYWYRQDPGQGLRLIYYSQIVNDFQKGDIAEGYSVSREKKESFPLTVTSAQKNPTAFYLCASSIPFGGRSNQPQHFGDGTRLSIL.

At least ten counts were recorded for this clonotype. The chain couples TRBV29-1 to TRBJ2-5; D is perhaps TRBD1 or TRBD2 (6 bases each). This CDR3 has 14 residues. The V end lost 6 bases, the J end lost 5 bases, and 19 bases lay between the germline ends. The germline V gene has CDR1 SQVTM and CDR2 ANQGSEA. The CDR3 nucleotides read TGCAGCGTCCTCGGGGGCGGAGGCGGGGAGACCCAGTACTTC. It codes for CSVLGGGGGETQYF.

The V call is TRBV27, the J call TRBJ2-7, with TRBD2 identical over 9 bases. The CDR3 is made up of 14 amino acids. V was clipped by 7 bases and J by 7 bases; unmatched bases: 11. Germline values: CDR1 MNHEY, CDR2 SMNVEV (reference sequence). CDR3: CASNPVPAGGEQYF. The CDR3, as DNA: TGTGCCAGCAACCCCGTCCCAGCGGGAGGTGAGCAGTACTTC.

This chain uses TRBV5-1 with TRBJ1-1; D possibly corresponds to TRBD1 (5 bases). CDR1 is SGHRS and CDR2 is YFSETQ in the germline V gene. The CDR3 is made up of 15 amino acids. Trimming shortened V by 6 bases and J by 5 bases, and 20 bases separated the two germline ends. CDR3 amino acids: CASNYLGHPGTEAFF. CDR3 sequence (DNA): TGCGCCAGCAACTACCTAGGACACCCGGGGACTGAAGCTTTCTTT. The whole variable domain, filled in from reference TRBV5-1 and TRBJ1-1, reads KAGVTQTPRYLIKTRGQQVTLSCSPISGHRSVSWYQQTPGQGLQFLFEYFSETQRNKGNFPGRFSGRQFSNSRSEMNVSTLELGDSALYLCASNYLGHPGTEAFFGQGTRLTVV.

CDR3 bases: TGTGCCAGCACTCAAGGGACAACTCAAGAGACCCAGTACTTC. Encoded protein: CASTQGTTQETQYF. The chain combines TRBV2 with TRBJ2-5, with a tentative D call TRBD1 (6 bases). The CDR3 is 14 residues long. The germline CDR1 and CDR2 sequences are SNHLY and FYNNEI. V was shortened by 7 bases and J by 2 bases, with 14 bases between the two germline ends.

This clonotype was recorded many times. This chain uses TRBV5-6 with TRBJ1-2; no firm D call. V dropped 0 bases and J dropped 0 bases, with 6 bases sitting between them. This CDR3 region has 14 residues. Germline-derived CDR1 and CDR2 are SGHDT and YYEEEE. As DNA, the CDR3 is TGTGCCAGCAGCTTGGGACACCCTAACTATGGCTACACCTTC. Translating gives CASSLGHPNYGYTF.

This clonotype was recorded at least ten times. The rearrangement links TRBV11-2 to TRBJ2-7, with D maybe TRBD2 (6 bases). Germline lookup yields CDR1 SGHAT and CDR2 FQNNGV. The CDR3 consists of 15 residues. Trimming pared 5 bases from V and 4 bases from J, leaving 18 bases between. The DNA for the CDR3 is TGTGCCAGCAGCCTCGGGCCAGGGAGGATTTACGAGCAGTACTTC. This encodes CASSLGPGRIYEQYF.

This clonotype was observed a handful of times. The rearrangement links TRBV6-2 or TRBV6-3 to TRBJ2-5, with D unclear. CDR3 length equals 11 residues. Trimming removed 9 bases at V and 1 base at J, with 6 bases between. Per the germline V gene, CDR1 is MNHEY and CDR2 is SVGEGT. CDR3 protein: CASGIQETQYF. The CDR3 region has the DNA TGTGCCAGTGGAATCCAAGAGACCCAGTACTTC.

This clonotype was recorded at least ten times. This chain uses TRBV3-1 with TRBJ2-2, with TRBD2 as a possible D gene (6 bases). V lost 0 bases and J lost 3, with 11 bases in between. The CDR3 consists of 16 residues. Looked up from germline, CDR1 is LGHDT and CDR2 is YNNKEL (reference sequence). The CDR3 nucleotides read TGTGCCAGCAGCCAAGATGCCCTAGCGTACACCGGGGAGCTGTTTTTT. Translated: CASSQDALAYTGELFF.

This rearrangement joins TRBV27 to TRBJ2-2; TRBD2 aligns across 8 bases. The CDR3 has 16 residues. V was clipped by 1 base and J by 3 bases; unmatched bases: 4. Germline values: CDR1 MNHEY, CDR2 SMNVEV (reference sequence). CDR3 loop: CASSLLLAEDTGELFF. In nucleotides, the CDR3 is TGTGCCAGCAGTTTATTACTAGCGGAGGACACCGGGGAGCTGTTTTTT.

This clonotype was seen many times. The rearrangement joins TRBV12-3 or TRBV12-4 to TRBJ2-7; D gene ambiguous. The CDR3 runs 11 residues. V lost 6 bases, J lost 6 bases, and 9 bases lay in between. The CDR3 sequence: CASRFRSEQYF. The CDR3 nucleotides read TGTGCCAGCAGATTCAGGTCCGAGCAGTACTTC.

In this sample, this clonotype turned up many times. This chain uses TRBV14 with TRBJ2-5; D is undetermined. Germline V gives CDR1 SGHDN, CDR2 FVKESK. Trimming took 0 bases from V and 5 from J, leaving 7 bases between them. The CDR3 runs 13 residues. The CDR3 loop is CASSQEVRETQYF. The CDR3 nucleotides read TGTGCCAGCAGCCAAGAGGTTCGGGAGACCCAGTACTTC.

This clonotype occurred many times. The rearrangement links TRBV7-2 to TRBJ2-5, with 8 positions matching TRBD2. Germline assignment: CDR1 SGHTA and CDR2 FQGNSA. Unmatched junction bases numbered 9, after V lost 5 bases and J lost 4 bases. The CDR3 sequence is 15 residues long. The CDR3 nucleotides are TGTGCCAGCAGCCAAGGGGCGGGAGGTGGAGAGACCCAGTACTTC. Translated, it gives CASSQGAGGGETQYF. The complete variable domain, with remaining parts taken from reference TRBV7-2 and TRBJ2-5, reads GAGVSQSPSNKVTEKGKDVELRCDPISGHTALYWYRQSLGQGLEFLIYFQGNSAPDKSGLPSDRFSAERTGGSVSTLTIQRTQQEDSAVYLCASSQGAGGGETQYFGPGTRLLVL.

To note about this clonotype: A much larger clone lies a single base off, so this may be a read error. V and J are TRBV10-3 and TRBJ2-7; 7 bases line up with TRBD1. In germline, CDR1 is ENHRY, CDR2 SYGVKD. Trimming removed 2 bases from V and 3 bases from J; junction bases left unmatched: 4. The CDR3 sequence is 14 residues long. This CDR3 reads CAISEVTGDYEQYF. The CDR3 DNA follows: TGTGCCATCAGTGAGGTAACAGGGGACTACGAGCAGTACTTC.

This clonotype was detected many times. The gene calls are TRBV12-3 or TRBV12-4 and TRBJ2-2; D perhaps matches TRBD1 (6 bases). Trimming shortened V by 6 bases and J by 6 bases, and 14 bases separated the two germline ends. There are 14 residues in the CDR3. The CDR3 region has the DNA TGTGCCAGCAGCCACAATACAGGGTCCGGGGAGCTGTTTTTT. This translates into CASSHNTGSGELFF.

The V gene is TRBV7-2, the J gene TRBJ2-3; 11 bases match TRBD2. This CDR3 is 16 amino acids long. V lost 2 bases, J lost 4 bases, and 5 bases stayed unmatched. Germline CDR1 SGHTA, CDR2 FQGNSA. The CDR3: CASSLKLAGAADTQYF. Written as DNA, the CDR3 is TGTGCCAGCAGCTTAAAACTAGCGGGAGCCGCAGATACGCAGTATTTT.

The V call is TRBV5-4, the J call TRBJ1-2; 9 bases agree with TRBD1. Germline lookup yields CDR1 SGHNT and CDR2 YYREEE (reference sequence). The J segment lost 3 bases and the V segment lost 4 bases, leaving 4 bases of the junction unmatched. CDR3 size: 14 residues. DNA of the CDR3: TGTGCCAGCAGCCGGGGACAGGGCTACTATGGCTACACCTTC. Its protein is CASSRGQGYYGYTF.

The sample holds a few counts of this clonotype. CDR3: CASSILHSTEAFF. The DNA of the CDR3 is TGTGCCAGTAGTATACTCCACAGCACTGAAGCTTTCTTT. This chain uses TRBV19 with TRBJ1-1; D gene uncertain. The CDR3 is made up of 13 amino acids. The V end was cut by 2 bases, the J end by 4 bases, with 8 bases between. Germline V gene lookup returns CDR1 LNHDA and CDR2 SQIVND (reference sequence).

This clonotype was seen many times. The V and J genes are TRBV2 and TRBJ2-7; D unclear. The ends were cut back, 6 bases at V and 4 bases at J, with 10 bases in the middle. Germline-derived CDR1 and CDR2 are SNHLY and FYNNEI. CDR3 length: 12 amino acids. The CDR3 here is CASSRGQYEQYF. The CDR3 DNA follows: TGTGCCAGCAGCCGAGGCCAGTACGAGCAGTACTTC. The full variable domain, completed using reference TRBV2 and TRBJ2-7, is EPEVTQTPSHQVTQMGQEVILRCVPISNHLYFYWYRQILGQKVEFLVSFYNNEISEKSEIFDDQFSVERPDGSNFTLKIRSTKLEDSAMYFCASSRGQYEQYFGPGTRLTVT.

This clonotype was seen more than once but under ten times. The rearrangement joins TRBV20-1 to TRBJ1-2; tentative D call: TRBD1 (5 bases). Trimming stripped 0 bases from V and 2 bases from J, with 10 bases between. The CDR3 is 14 amino acids. Germline V gives CDR1 DFQATT, CDR2 SNEGSKA (reference sequence). Here the CDR3 reads CSARDREENYGYTF. As DNA, the CDR3 is TGCAGTGCTAGAGACAGGGAGGAGAACTATGGCTACACCTTC.

This clonotype came up many times. V and J are TRBV6-1 and TRBJ2-7; a weak D match, TRBD2 (6 bases). V lost 3 bases and J lost 6, with 9 bases in between. Germline lookup yields CDR1 MNHNS and CDR2 SASEGT. This CDR3 is built from 12 residues. CDR3 sequence: CASSEGGLEQYF. For the CDR3, the DNA is TGTGCCAGCAGTGAGGGGGGTCTCGAGCAGTACTTC.